The rows below give T cell receptor beta chains drawn from one sample of a study of beta chain features in type 1 diabetes. Profiling relied on immunoSEQ multiplex PCR, and the TCRdb table lists in-frame clones only, not all of them. This sample has roughly 150,000 clones, with roughly 9.1% found just once. Sequencing was carried out using central memory CD4+ T cells from blood. Receptors were obtained from a woman aged 18-35 years in good health. CDR3s include the opening cysteine and the closing phenylalanine or tryptophan. Fields, in order: J gene, V gene, D gene, clone size, CDR3 DNA, CDR3 protein. D genes are given only for firm matches. Not all rows give a size; the values are once, few, many and, for expanded clones, a class.

TRBJ2-7	TRBV27	.	few	TGTGCCAGCTACGACTATAACTACGAGCAGTACTTC	CASYDYNYEQYF
TRBJ2-4	TRBV2	.	few	TGTGCCAGCACCACCGGACAGAAAAACATTCAGTACTTC	CASTTGQKNIQYF
TRBJ2-7	TRBV11-2	TRBD2	few	TGTGCCAGCAAACAGACTAGCGGGAGTTACGAGCAGTACTTC	CASKQTSGSYEQYF
TRBJ1-3	TRBV7-2	TRBD1	few	TGTGCCAGCAGCCCTGGACAGGGAGACACCATATATTTT	CASSPGQGDTIYF
TRBJ2-7	TRBV2	TRBD1	few	TGTGCCAGCACTACCGGGACAGGGAGTTACGAGCAGTACTTC	CASTTGTGSYEQYF
TRBJ1-2	TRBV5-1	.	few	TGCGCAAGCGGGGCGGAAGGATCCTATGGCTACACCTTC	CASGAEGSYGYTF
TRBJ2-7	TRBV5-5	.	few	TGTGCCAGCAGCTTGGGCCCTACAGGGCACACACCCTACGAGCAGTACTTC	CASSLGPTGHTPYEQYF
TRBJ2-5	TRBV4-1	.	few	TGCGCCAGCAGCCAAGCGTTAGCATCGGAGACCCAGTACTTC	CASSQALASETQYF
TRBJ2-7	TRBV5-5	.	.	TGTGCCAGCAGCCTACAATACAGCTCCTACGAGCAGTACTTC	CASSLQYSSYEQYF
TRBJ2-1	TRBV9	.	few	TGTGCCAGCAGCGTATATAGCAGCAACAATGAGCAGTTCTTC	CASSVYSSNNEQFF